The sequence of this T cell receptor (beta chain) was determined in a study of T cells expressing NK-cell markers (dated by TCRdb to 2019 to 2021). In terms of the full investigation: In sorted CD3+CD56+NKG2C+, CD3+CD56+NKG2C- and CD3+CD56-NKG2C+ T-cell subsets from several donors, TCR beta-chain repertoires were profiled. Sequencing of the libraries produced 2 x 150 bp reads on Illumina HiSeq 2000/2500, MiSeq or NextSeq. Among the eight sequenced donors, seven were HCMV-seropositive and one was HCMV-seronegative. Randomly selected healthy volunteers, three men and five women, were used as the eight sequenced donors.

A commercial ELISA kit detecting HCMV-specific IgG in serum was used to determine HCMV serostatus. Ficoll density gradient centrifugation was used to isolate peripheral blood mononuclear cells from blood. Note on this clonotype: The target of this receptor is not known.

Sequencing instrument: Illumina HiSeq 2000. TCR beta cDNA libraries were made by 5'RACE template switching that added a universal primer site and unique molecular identifiers. Synthesis of cDNA was primed from the TCR beta constant segment and was followed by two consecutive PCR amplification steps. As for how the authors treated the data: Reads were demultiplexed and grouped by UMI with MIGEC, and clonotypes were assembled and quantified with MiTCR. To remove erroneous sequences, TCR cDNA sequences were retained only when supported by two or more reads. The tcR package was used for downstream repertoire analysis, and clonotypes were matched across fractions by CDR3 nucleotide sequence plus V segment. VDJmatch was used to annotate antigen specificity against VDJdb, with one amino acid substitution allowed in CDR3. TCRdb reprocessed the reads, and each CDR3 protein sequence is entered once, without DNA. TCRdb, not the original authors, processed these V and J calls. The table kept for this sample lists about 170,000 distinct CDR3 sequences. The top ten clones comprise 20% to 25% of the sample.

Results the study describes overall, beyond this receptor: Whether the expanded NKG2C-expressing T cell clones were specific for HCMV antigens was left unclear. Those dominant clonotypes were again the most abundant among CD3+CD56-NKG2C+ cells in a handful of donors, at about 28.3-65%. In several donors, the dominant CD3+CD56+NKG2C+ clonotypes were found to rank among the top 10 CD8+ clonotypes and to make up roughly 1.0-7.5% of CD8+ T cells.

Sequenced: blood T cells: a sorted CD56 or NKG2C T cell subset, CD4+ or CD8+ T cells, or bulk PBMC T cells (not recorded which). The clonotype comes from a man aged 18 to 69 in good health.

This receptor carries the CDR3 CASSLGDTAYEQYF. The chain joins TRBV28 to TRBJ2-7; there is no DNA to check the TCRdb D call of TRBD1. Inclusive of the bounding cysteine and phenylalanine, the CDR3 is 14 residues long. No DNA is given. CDR1 and CDR2, per the germline V gene, are MDHEN and SYDVKM.